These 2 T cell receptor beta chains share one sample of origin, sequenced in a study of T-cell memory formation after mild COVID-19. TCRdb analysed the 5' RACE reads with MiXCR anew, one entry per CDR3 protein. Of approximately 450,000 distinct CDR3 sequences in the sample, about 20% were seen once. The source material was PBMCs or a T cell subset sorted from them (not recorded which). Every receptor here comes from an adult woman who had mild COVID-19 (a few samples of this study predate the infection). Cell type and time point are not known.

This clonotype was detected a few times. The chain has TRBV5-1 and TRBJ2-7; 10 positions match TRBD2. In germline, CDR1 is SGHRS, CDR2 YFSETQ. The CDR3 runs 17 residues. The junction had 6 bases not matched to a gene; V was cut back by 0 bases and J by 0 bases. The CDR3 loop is CASSLVASGSGSYEQYF. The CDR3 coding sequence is TGCGCCAGCAGCTTGGTGGCTAGCGGGAGTGGCTCCTACGAGCAGTACTTC.

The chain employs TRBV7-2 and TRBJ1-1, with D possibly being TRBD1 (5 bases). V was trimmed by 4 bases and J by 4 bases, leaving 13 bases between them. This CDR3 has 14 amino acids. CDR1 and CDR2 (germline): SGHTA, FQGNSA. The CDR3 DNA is TGTGCCAGCAGCTCGGGACGATCGAGCACTGAAGCTTTCTTT. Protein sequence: CASSSGRSSTEAFF.